These T cell receptor beta chains were read from a single sample in a study of T cell responses to AZD1222 COVID-19 vaccine. Produced via immunoSEQ multiplex PCR; TCRdb's table is partial and in-frame only. The table has tens of thousands of clones, roughly four fifths seen once. The material was peripheral blood, obtained on day 0 of AZD1222 vaccination. Receptor source: an adult in good health. Each CDR3 is given with its conserved first and last residue. Each record gives: V gene, clone size, J gene, D gene, CDR3 DNA, CDR3 protein. The D gene is left open where the match is weak. Where a row states a size, it is once, few, many or the class of an expanded clone; other rows omit it.

V gene: TRBV15
clone size: few
J gene: TRBJ1-4
D gene: .
CDR3 DNA: TGTGCCACCAGCAGAGATTTGACAGTCGGATCAACTAATGAAAAACTGTTTTTT
CDR3 protein: CATSRDLTVGSTNEKLFF

V gene: TRBV2
clone size: .
J gene: TRBJ2-7
D gene: .
CDR3 DNA: TGTGCCAGCAGTGAATTCCGGGGAGCGGACGAGCAGTACTTC
CDR3 protein: CASSEFRGADEQYF

V gene: TRBV4-2
clone size: .
J gene: TRBJ2-2
D gene: TRBD2
CDR3 DNA: TGTGCCAGCAGCCAAGAACAGCGGGGCAACACCGGGGAGCTGTTTTTT
CDR3 protein: CASSQEQRGNTGELFF

V gene: TRBV2
clone size: .
J gene: TRBJ2-3
D gene: TRBD2
CDR3 DNA: TGTGCCAGCAGGAGGAGGCGGGGGGGCGGAGCAGATACGCAGTATTTT
CDR3 protein: CASRRRRGGGADTQYF

V gene: TRBV7-8
clone size: .
J gene: TRBJ2-2
D gene: .
CDR3 DNA: TGTGCCAGCAGCTTAGTGGAGGGCCCCAGCACCGGGGAGCTGTTTTTT
CDR3 protein: CASSLVEGPSTGELFF

V gene: TRBV11-2
clone size: .
J gene: TRBJ2-5
D gene: TRBD2
CDR3 DNA: TGTGCCAGCAGCGGGGGACTAGCCTCAATTTGGGAGACCCAGTACTTC
CDR3 protein: CASSGGLASIWETQYF

V gene: TRBV7-9
clone size: .
J gene: TRBJ2-7
D gene: .
CDR3 DNA: TGTGCCAGCAGCTCCGACGGCTACGAGCAGTACTTC
CDR3 protein: CASSSDGYEQYF

V gene: TRBV6-1
clone size: .
J gene: TRBJ1-6
D gene: TRBD1
CDR3 DNA: TGTGCCAGCAGTGAAGCCACGGACAGGGGTCGTTCACCCCTCCACTTT
CDR3 protein: CASSEATDRGRSPLHF

V gene: TRBV5-1
clone size: .
J gene: TRBJ2-1
D gene: .
CDR3 DNA: TGCGCCAGCAGCTTGGGCTGGATAGGGTCCACCTACAATGAGCAGTTCTTC
CDR3 protein: CASSLGWIGSTYNEQFF

V gene: TRBV10-3
clone size: .
J gene: TRBJ2-3
D gene: .
CDR3 DNA: TGTGCCATCAGTGTGAGCACAGATACGCAGTATTTT
CDR3 protein: CAISVSTDTQYF

V gene: TRBV6-2/TRBV6-3
clone size: .
J gene: TRBJ1-6
D gene: .
CDR3 DNA: TGTGCCAGCAGTTGGACGGACCTTCATTCACCCCTCCACTTT
CDR3 protein: CASSWTDLHSPLHF

V gene: TRBV7-8
clone size: .
J gene: TRBJ2-7
D gene: .
CDR3 DNA: TGTGCCAGCACCCGGGACCCACGTTACGAGCAGTACTTC
CDR3 protein: CASTRDPRYEQYF

V gene: TRBV11-2
clone size: few
J gene: TRBJ1-2
D gene: TRBD1
CDR3 DNA: TGTGCCAGCAGCTTTGCCGGGACAGAGGTCTATGGCTACACCTTC
CDR3 protein: CASSFAGTEVYGYTF

V gene: TRBV20-1
clone size: .
J gene: TRBJ2-7
D gene: TRBD2
CDR3 DNA: TGCAGTGCCAGTAGCGGGGCCACCCCCTACGAGCAGTACTTC
CDR3 protein: CSASSGATPYEQYF

V gene: TRBV6-5
clone size: .
J gene: TRBJ1-6
D gene: .
CDR3 DNA: TGTGCCAGCAGTTTGTACAGAGCCAATTCACCCCTCCACTTT
CDR3 protein: CASSLYRANSPLHF

V gene: TRBV11-2
clone size: .
J gene: TRBJ2-3
D gene: .
CDR3 DNA: TGTGCCAGCAGCTTTATCCCGGATACGCAGTATTTT
CDR3 protein: CASSFIPDTQYF

V gene: TRBV5-4
clone size: .
J gene: TRBJ2-7
D gene: TRBD1
CDR3 DNA: TGTGCCAGCAGCTTGGGACAGGGTTACGTGGGAGACTTC
CDR3 protein: CASSLGQGYVGDF

V gene: TRBV2
clone size: .
J gene: TRBJ2-7
D gene: TRBD2
CDR3 DNA: TGTGCCAGCAGTGAACCCTGGGACGATAGCGGGGGGACCTCCTACGAGCAGTACTTC
CDR3 protein: CASSEPWDDSGGTSYEQYF

V gene: TRBV7-9
clone size: .
J gene: TRBJ2-1
D gene: .
CDR3 DNA: TGTGCCAGCAGCCCTTTCAATGAGCAGTTCTTC
CDR3 protein: CASSPFNEQFF

V gene: TRBV5-6
clone size: .
J gene: TRBJ1-5
D gene: TRBD1
CDR3 DNA: TGTGCCAGCAGTTTTGGGGGACAGTCCCGGCATGGGCCCCAGCATTTT
CDR3 protein: CASSFGGQSRHGPQHF

V gene: TRBV19
clone size: .
J gene: TRBJ1-1
D gene: TRBD1
CDR3 DNA: TGTGCCATCCAGGACAGGGCGGGCACTGAAGCTTTCTTT
CDR3 protein: CAIQDRAGTEAFF

V gene: TRBV2
clone size: .
J gene: TRBJ2-7
D gene: .
CDR3 DNA: TGTGCCAGCAGGATCCCTGGGGCGGGGAAAGGTTCCTACGAGCAGTACTTC
CDR3 protein: CASRIPGAGKGSYEQYF

V gene: TRBV5-6
clone size: .
J gene: TRBJ2-2
D gene: .
CDR3 DNA: TGTGCCAGCAGCTTGTTCGCCGCGAACACCGGGGAGCTGTTTTTT
CDR3 protein: CASSLFAANTGELFF

V gene: TRBV5-3
clone size: .
J gene: TRBJ1-5
D gene: .
CDR3 DNA: TGTGCCAGAAGCGGCAGGGGTCCGGGGAATCAGCCCCAGCATTTT
CDR3 protein: CARSGRGPGNQPQHF

V gene: TRBV3-1/TRBV3-2
clone size: .
J gene: TRBJ2-3
D gene: .
CDR3 DNA: TGTGCCAGCAGCCAAGCGCGCCTGCCTAGCACAGATACGCAGTATTTT
CDR3 protein: CASSQARLPSTDTQYF

V gene: TRBV5-1
clone size: .
J gene: TRBJ1-2
D gene: .
CDR3 DNA: TGCGCCAGCAGCTTGAGCGGGGGAGGAGGCTACACCTTC
CDR3 protein: CASSLSGGGGYTF

V gene: TRBV4-2
clone size: .
J gene: TRBJ1-6
D gene: TRBD1
CDR3 DNA: TGTGCCAGCAGCCAAGAGTTGGGACAGGGGCATTCACCCCTCCACTTT
CDR3 protein: CASSQELGQGHSPLHF

V gene: TRBV11-3
clone size: .
J gene: TRBJ1-6
D gene: .
CDR3 DNA: TGTGCCAGCGGGCTGGGGTCTCCTAATTCACCCCTCCACTTT
CDR3 protein: CASGLGSPNSPLHF

V gene: TRBV5-8
clone size: .
J gene: TRBJ2-7
D gene: TRBD1
CDR3 DNA: TGTGCCAGCAGCCTCGGGACAGACTACGAGCAGTACTTC
CDR3 protein: CASSLGTDYEQYF

V gene: TRBV5-1
clone size: .
J gene: TRBJ2-5
D gene: TRBD2
CDR3 DNA: TGCGCCAGCAAACCAGGGCGCCCGGGACTAGCGACTGAGACCCAGTACTTC
CDR3 protein: CASKPGRPGLATETQYF

V gene: TRBV4-1
clone size: .
J gene: TRBJ1-3
D gene: .
CDR3 DNA: TGCGCCAGCAGCCAAGGCGACAACCCTGGAAACACCATATATTTT
CDR3 protein: CASSQGDNPGNTIYF

V gene: TRBV10-3
clone size: .
J gene: TRBJ2-7
D gene: .
CDR3 DNA: TGTGCCATCAGCTACGACAGGTCCTACGAGCAGTACTTC
CDR3 protein: CAISYDRSYEQYF

V gene: TRBV7-6
clone size: .
J gene: TRBJ1-3
D gene: .
CDR3 DNA: TGTGCCAGCAGCGATGGGTTTGGAAACACCATATATTTT
CDR3 protein: CASSDGFGNTIYF

V gene: TRBV6-2/TRBV6-3
clone size: .
J gene: TRBJ2-7
D gene: .
CDR3 DNA: TGTGCCAGCAGTTCCACAAACCTTCACTACGAGCAGTACTTC
CDR3 protein: CASSSTNLHYEQYF

V gene: TRBV7-7
clone size: .
J gene: TRBJ2-1
D gene: .
CDR3 DNA: TGTGCTAGCAGCTTAGCAGGGAGCTCCTACAATGAGCAGTTCTTC
CDR3 protein: CASSLAGSSYNEQFF

V gene: TRBV15
clone size: .
J gene: TRBJ2-3
D gene: TRBD2
CDR3 DNA: TGTGCCACCAGCAGAGATAGGCTAGCGGTTGGGGATACGCAGTATTTT
CDR3 protein: CATSRDRLAVGDTQYF

V gene: TRBV7-3
clone size: .
J gene: TRBJ2-3
D gene: TRBD1
CDR3 DNA: TGTGCCAGCAGCTTAGGGACAGGGAGTCCCACAGATACGCAGTATTTT
CDR3 protein: CASSLGTGSPTDTQYF

V gene: TRBV7-2
clone size: once
J gene: TRBJ1-2
D gene: TRBD1
CDR3 DNA: TGTGCCAGCAGCGGTCGGACAGGGGGCCCCTATGGCTACACCTTC
CDR3 protein: CASSGRTGGPYGYTF

V gene: TRBV7-2
clone size: .
J gene: TRBJ1-1
D gene: .
CDR3 DNA: TGTGCCAGCAGCCTTATGGGGGTGAACACTGAAGCTTTCTTT
CDR3 protein: CASSLMGVNTEAFF

V gene: TRBV29-1
clone size: .
J gene: TRBJ2-7
D gene: TRBD1
CDR3 DNA: TGCAGCGTTGAAGGCCCTACAGGGGGAAGGGATTACGAGCAGTACTTC
CDR3 protein: CSVEGPTGGRDYEQYF

V gene: TRBV2
clone size: .
J gene: TRBJ1-2
D gene: TRBD1
CDR3 DNA: TGTGCCAGCAGTAAGGACAGGGGCAACTATGGCTACACCTTC
CDR3 protein: CASSKDRGNYGYTF

V gene: TRBV5-1
clone size: once
J gene: TRBJ2-3
D gene: TRBD1
CDR3 DNA: TGCGCCAGCAGCCTTCGGGGACAGCACACAGATACGCAGTATTTT
CDR3 protein: CASSLRGQHTDTQYF

V gene: TRBV28
clone size: .
J gene: TRBJ1-3
D gene: .
CDR3 DNA: TGTGCCAGCAGTTTATACGGTAGCGGAAACACCATATATTTT
CDR3 protein: CASSLYGSGNTIYF

V gene: TRBV11-2
clone size: .
J gene: TRBJ2-7
D gene: .
CDR3 DNA: TGTGCCAGCAGCTTGGCGGGACACCACTACGAGCAGTACTTC
CDR3 protein: CASSLAGHHYEQYF

V gene: TRBV5-1
clone size: .
J gene: TRBJ2-7
D gene: TRBD1
CDR3 DNA: TGCGCCAGCAGCTCCGGGACAGGGACTCCCGAGCAGTACTTC
CDR3 protein: CASSSGTGTPEQYF

V gene: TRBV19
clone size: .
J gene: TRBJ2-3
D gene: .
CDR3 DNA: TGTGCCAGTAGTATGCTGGGGACAGATACGCAGTATTTT
CDR3 protein: CASSMLGTDTQYF

V gene: TRBV7-8
clone size: once
J gene: TRBJ2-3
D gene: TRBD2
CDR3 DNA: TGTGCCAGCAGCTTAGAGTTGGCGGGGGGATACACAGATACGCAGTATTTT
CDR3 protein: CASSLELAGGYTDTQYF

V gene: TRBV7-9
clone size: many
J gene: TRBJ2-1
D gene: TRBD1
CDR3 DNA: TGTGCCAGCAGCTTAGGAGTTGGACAGGGCTCCTACAATGAGCAGTTCTTC
CDR3 protein: CASSLGVGQGSYNEQFF